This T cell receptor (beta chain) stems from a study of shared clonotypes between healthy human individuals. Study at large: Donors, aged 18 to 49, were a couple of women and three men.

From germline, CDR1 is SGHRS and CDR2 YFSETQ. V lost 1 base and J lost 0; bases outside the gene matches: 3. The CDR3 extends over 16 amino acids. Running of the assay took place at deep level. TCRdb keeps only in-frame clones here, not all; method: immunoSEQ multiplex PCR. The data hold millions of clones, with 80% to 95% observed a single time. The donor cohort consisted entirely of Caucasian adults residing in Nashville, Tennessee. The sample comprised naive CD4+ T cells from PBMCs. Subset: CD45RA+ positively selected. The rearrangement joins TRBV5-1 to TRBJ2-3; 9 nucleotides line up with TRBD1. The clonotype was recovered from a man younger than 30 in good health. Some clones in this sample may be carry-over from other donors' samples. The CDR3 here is CASSLSDRGSTDTQYF. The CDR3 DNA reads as TGCGCCAGCAGCTTGTCGGACAGGGGAAGCACAGATACGCAGTATTTT.